These 11 T cell receptor beta chains were sequenced from one sample in a study of blood T cell repertoires in COVID-19. Using immunoSEQ multiplex PCR, the repertoire was profiled, and TCRdb retains in-frame clones only, with some absent. The sample yields some 83,000 clones, over 85% seen once. Material for sequencing was peripheral blood. The source is a man aged 50 to 59 with acute or convalescent COVID-19.

This chain joins TRBV19 and TRBJ2-5, with a tentative D call TRBD1 (5 bases). V gave up 5 bases and J gave up 4 bases, with 14 bases separating them. Germline assignment: CDR1 LNHDA and CDR2 SQIVND (reference sequence). The CDR3 has 14 residues. The CDR3 is CASSQIQGRETQYF. DNA of the CDR3: TGTGCCAGTAGTCAGATTCAGGGTAGAGAGACCCAGTACTTC.

This clone was counted once. The V call is TRBV7-2, the J call TRBJ2-3; a possible D gene is TRBD2 (5 bases). Germline V gene sequence: CDR1 SGHTA, CDR2 FQGNSA. The CDR3 has 13 amino acids. Trimming pared 1 base from V and 5 bases from J, leaving 7 bases between. The CDR3 spells CASSLGEGDTQYF. Here the CDR3 DNA reads TGTGCCAGCAGCTTAGGAGAGGGAGATACGCAGTATTTT.

The chain employs TRBV6-2 or TRBV6-3 and TRBJ1-1, with 7 bases aligning to TRBD1. This CDR3 spans 12 amino acids. J lost 4 bases, V lost 4 bases, and 0 bases had no gene match. Germline lookup yields CDR1 MNHEY and CDR2 SVGEGT. DNA of the CDR3: TGTGCCAGCAGTTCAGGGGGCACTGAAGCTTTCTTT. It yields the protein CASSSGGTEAFF.

The chain is built from TRBV9 and TRBJ2-3; 10 positions match TRBD1. J lost 6 bases, V lost 3 bases, and 7 bases had no gene match. The CDR3 covers 15 residues. Germline V CDR1 and CDR2: SGDLS, YYNGEE. CDR3 sequence (DNA): TGTGCCAGCAGCGCCAGGACAGGGGGGGCGGATACGCAGTATTTT. Protein product: CASSARTGGADTQYF.

The CDR3 here is CASSSRVGPNNEQFF. The CDR3 nucleotides read TGTGCCAGCAGTTCTCGGGTGGGTCCTAACAATGAGCAGTTCTTC. The chain links TRBV6-5 to TRBJ2-1, with D uncertain. The CDR3 is 15 residues long. Between the trimmed V and J ends, which lost 4 bases and 5 bases, there was a span of 15 bases. Germline V gene sequence: CDR1 MNHEY, CDR2 SVGAGI.

The V gene is TRBV7-9, the J gene TRBJ2-2, with D possibly being TRBD1 (6 bases). V lost 8 bases to trimming and J lost 0 bases, with 13 bases between them. Germline-derived CDR1 and CDR2 are SEHNR and FQNEAQ (reference sequence). The CDR3 extends over 15 amino acids. CDR3 sequence (DNA): TGTGCCAGCCTACAGGGACCACCGAACACCGGGGAGCTGTTTTTT. Its protein product is CASLQGPPNTGELFF.

The V call is TRBV6-2 or TRBV6-3, the J call TRBJ1-3; unclear D gene. The germline V and J ends were trimmed by 2 bases and 2 bases, with 7 bases remaining between them. Germline CDR1 and CDR2: MNHEY and SVGEGT. The CDR3 totals 14 residues. CDR3 residues: CASSYRGTGNTIYF. CDR3 in DNA: TGTGCCAGCAGTTACCGGGGAACTGGAAACACCATATATTTT.

The chain links TRBV18 to TRBJ1-6; 7 nucleotides align to TRBD1. Germline CDR1 is KGHSH and CDR2 is LQKENI. The V segment lost 4 bases and the J segment 9 bases; nucleotides outside the gene matches: 6. The CDR3 runs 14 residues. The CDR3 here is CASSRDSQRSPLHF. The CDR3 nucleotides are TGTGCCAGCTCACGGGACAGTCAGCGTTCACCCCTCCACTTT.

V gene TRBV2 combines with J gene TRBJ2-5, with 10 bases identical to TRBD1. CDR1 and CDR2 (germline): SNHLY, FYNNEI. CDR3 length: 14 amino acids. The V gene end was trimmed by 5 bases and the J gene end by 5 bases; junction bases not matched to a gene: 5. The CDR3 is CASSWTGGGETQYF. The CDR3 region has the DNA TGTGCCAGCAGTTGGACAGGGGGAGGGGAGACCCAGTACTTC.

The chain joins TRBV19 to TRBJ1-1; D ambiguous. V was cut by 3 bases and J by 6 bases, with 5 bases left in between. The CDR3 has 11 residues. CDR1 LNHDA and CDR2 SQIVND come from the germline V gene (reference sequence). CDR3 residues: CASSIVSEAFF. The CDR3 nucleotides are TGTGCCAGTAGTATTGTCTCTGAAGCTTTCTTT.

This chain links TRBV6-5 with TRBJ2-7; D is unclear. V shed 8 bases and J shed 1 base, with 6 bases lying between them. The CDR3 loop spans 11 amino acids. The germline CDR1 and CDR2 sequences are MNHEY and SVGAGI. The CDR3 loop reads CASLSSYEQYF. CDR3 DNA: TGTGCCAGCCTCTCTTCCTACGAGCAGTACTTC.